This TCR beta chain originates from a study of neurological immune-mediated disorders. In this sample, this clonotype turned up many times. Its matching antigen is unknown. The cDNA was generated through 5'RACE incorporating 10-nucleotide random UMIs. TCRdb redid the calling of the 5' RACE reads with MiXCR, one entry per CDR3 protein. This table has 45,000 to 65,000 distinct CDR3 sequences, roughly 8% appearing once. Time point defined: longitudinal time-point 3. The controls, all healthy individuals, were blood bank volunteers in Maryland, USA. Unsorted libraries used 2 million PBMCs kept at -80 degrees C. Study-wide results and caveats: While HTLV-1-associated myelopathy showed the greatest TCR clonal expansion, multiple sclerosis showed the least, falling below healthy controls.

CDR1 is SGHKS, CDR2 YYEKEE, per germline (reference sequence). With V trimmed by 0 bases and J by 2 bases, 7 bases remained unmatched. The CDR3 runs to 17 residues. The TCR sequence derives from a middle-aged woman in good health. V gene TRBV5-5 combines with J gene TRBJ2-3; 9 nucleotides line up with TRBD2. The material sequenced was PBMCs. The CDR3 sequence is CASSLGRGGRATDTQYF. CDR3 bases: TGTGCCAGCAGCTTGGGTCGTGGCGGGAGGGCCACAGATACGCAGTATTTT.